In this sample, the clone carrying this TCR beta chain turned up a few times. Its matching antigen is unknown. This sample was taken from a study of post-analysis software for immune sequencing data. In the study overall: As for disease course, relapsing-remitting, secondary progressive and progressive-relapsing multiple sclerosis were all included.

TCR beta libraries were prepared from cDNA with unique molecular identifiers. Each CDR3 protein is one row after TCRdb ran MiXCR on the PCR reads. The top ten clones hold approximately 7.6% of a sample with 430,000 or so distinct CDR3 sequences, 39% of them seen once. CDR1 is SEHNR, CDR2 FQNEAQ, per germline (reference sequence). CDR3 size: 11 residues. V lost 5 bases, J lost 12 bases, and 7 bases stayed unmatched. Study-wide results and caveats: Under F measure analysis, samples from one preparation batch co-clustered strongly. When compared against controls, multiple sclerosis patients showed significantly lower normalized Chao1 diversity. With TRBV5-6, TRBV5-1 and TRBV20-1 included, 4 or 5 TRBV segments were more frequent in patients than in controls.

The sequencing sample was made of blood. The J gene is TRBJ2-7, the V gene TRBV7-9, with 7 bases aligning to TRBD1. This TCR derives from a girl aged 2 to 10 with multiple sclerosis. The CDR3 DNA reads TGTGCCAGCAGCATCGGACAGGATCCGTACTTC. Its translation is CASSIGQDPYF. Together with reference TRBV7-9 and TRBJ2-7, the CDR3 gives the full variable domain: DTGVSQNPRHKITKRGQNVTFRCDPISEHNRLYWYRQTLGQGPEFLTYFQNEAQLEKSRLLSDRFSAERPKGSFSTLEIQRTEQGDSAMYLCASSIGQDPYFGPGTRLTVT.